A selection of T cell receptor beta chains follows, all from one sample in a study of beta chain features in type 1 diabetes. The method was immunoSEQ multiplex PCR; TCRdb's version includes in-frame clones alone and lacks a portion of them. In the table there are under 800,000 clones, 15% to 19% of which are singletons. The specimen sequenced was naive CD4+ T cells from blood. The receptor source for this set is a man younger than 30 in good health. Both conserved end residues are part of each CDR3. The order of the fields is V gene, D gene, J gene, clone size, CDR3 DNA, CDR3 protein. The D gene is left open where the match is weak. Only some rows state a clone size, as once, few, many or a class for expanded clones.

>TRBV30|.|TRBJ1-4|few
TGTGCCTACCAGACTCGGGGGCATATGGGACTGTTTTTT
CAYQTRGHMGLFF
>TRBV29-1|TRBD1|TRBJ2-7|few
TGCAGCGTCCGACAGGGTCCCTCCTACGAGCAGTACTTC
CSVRQGPSYEQYF
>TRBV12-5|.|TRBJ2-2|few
TGTGCTAGTGGTTTGGTACTAGAACAGAGCACCGGGGAGCTGTTTTTT
CASGLVLEQSTGELFF
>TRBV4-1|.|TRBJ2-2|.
TGCGCCAGCAGCCAAGAGAACAGGGCGAACACCGGGGAGCTGTTTTTT
CASSQENRANTGELFF
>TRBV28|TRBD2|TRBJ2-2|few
TGTGCCAGTCGACCAGCGGGAGCGAACACCGGGGAGCTGTTTTTT
CASRPAGANTGELFF
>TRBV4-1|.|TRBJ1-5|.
TGCGCCAGCAGCCAAAATCTCTTTAGTTTAACAGGGACCTATCAGCCCCAGCATTTT
CASSQNLFSLTGTYQPQHF
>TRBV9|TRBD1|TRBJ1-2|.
TGTGCCAGCAGCGTTGGACAGGTTCTCTATGGCTACACCTTC
CASSVGQVLYGYTF
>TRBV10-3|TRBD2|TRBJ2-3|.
TGTGCCATCAGTGCAGGAGCGGGGAGAACTTCTAGCACAGATACGCAGTATTTT
CAISAGAGRTSSTDTQYF
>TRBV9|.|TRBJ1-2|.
TGTGCCAGCAGCGTAGTTGGCAGGGAGAACTATGGCTACACCTTC
CASSVVGRENYGYTF
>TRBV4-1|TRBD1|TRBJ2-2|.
TGCGCCAGCAGTCGACAGGGAAGCAGGTCCGGGGAGCTGTTTTTT
CASSRQGSRSGELFF
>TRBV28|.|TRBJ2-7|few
TGTGCCAGCCTCACTGGAGGGTACGAGCAGTACTTC
CASLTGGYEQYF
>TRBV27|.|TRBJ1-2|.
TGTGCCAGCAGTTTACTGGGGAACTATGGCTACACCTTC
CASSLLGNYGYTF
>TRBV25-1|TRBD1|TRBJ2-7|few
TGTGCCAGCAGTGAAACAGGGGGCGGTTTGGAGCAGTACTTC
CASSETGGGLEQYF
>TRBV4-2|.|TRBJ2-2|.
TGTGCCAGCAGCCAAGAAAGTAGCATGAACACCGGGGAGCTGTTTTTT
CASSQESSMNTGELFF
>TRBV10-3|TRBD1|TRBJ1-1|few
TGTGCCATCAGTGAGAGTGACAGGGGACCCCCTGAAGCTTTCTTT
CAISESDRGPPEAFF
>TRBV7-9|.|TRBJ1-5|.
TGTGCCAGCAGCTTAGCTGGGGAGCCCCAGCATTTT
CASSLAGEPQHF
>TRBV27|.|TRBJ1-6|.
TGTGCCAGCAGTTATGGAGGGGGTGTTAATTCACCCCTCCACTTT
CASSYGGGVNSPLHF
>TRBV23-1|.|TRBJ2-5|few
TGCGCCAGCAGTCAATCTAAAGAACAGCAAGAGACCCAGTACTTC
CASSQSKEQQETQYF
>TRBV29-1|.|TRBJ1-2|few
TGCAGCGTTGAAGACCCGGGACGGAGGTTCTATGGCTACACCTTC
CSVEDPGRRFYGYTF
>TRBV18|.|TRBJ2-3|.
TGTGCCAGCTCAACTTTGCGTGGAAGCACAGATACGCAGTATTTT
CASSTLRGSTDTQYF
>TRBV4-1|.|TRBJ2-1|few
TGCGCCAGCAGCCAAGGAGTTTTCAAGGACCTCTCCTACAATGAGCAGTTCTTC
CASSQGVFKDLSYNEQFF
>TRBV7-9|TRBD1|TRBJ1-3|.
TGTGCCAGCAGCTCAAGTCAGGGGGCATCTGGAAACACCATATATTTT
CASSSSQGASGNTIYF
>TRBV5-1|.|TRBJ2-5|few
TGCGCCAGCAGCCGTAACCGGGACATAGAGACCCAGTACTTC
CASSRNRDIETQYF
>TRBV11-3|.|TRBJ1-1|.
TGTGCCAGCAGCCCTGGACGATCTTCGGGCACTGAAGCTTTCTTT
CASSPGRSSGTEAFF
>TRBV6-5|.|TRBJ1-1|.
TGTGCCAGCAGGGAGACAGGGAACACTGAAGCTTTCTTT
CASRETGNTEAFF
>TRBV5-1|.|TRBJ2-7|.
TGCGCCAGCAGCTTGGCCACAGTACGGAGGGAGCAGTACTTC
CASSLATVRREQYF
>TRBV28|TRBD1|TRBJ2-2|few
TGTGCCAGCAGTTTTTTACAGGGGGCGTTCGGGGAGCTGTTTTTT
CASSFLQGAFGELFF
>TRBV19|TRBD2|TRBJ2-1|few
TGTGCCAGTAGTATCCTTAGCGGGAGCTACAATGAGCAGTTCTTC
CASSILSGSYNEQFF
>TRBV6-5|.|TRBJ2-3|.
TGTGCCAGCAGTTACTCGATGGGGTTGGTTGCCGATACGCAGTATTTT
CASSYSMGLVADTQYF
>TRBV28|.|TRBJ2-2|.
TGTGCCAGCACCCAGTCTACCGGGGAGCTGTTTTTT
CASTQSTGELFF
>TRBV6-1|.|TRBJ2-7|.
TGTGCCAGCAGGGTCCTCAGTGGCTACGAGCAGTACTTC
CASRVLSGYEQYF
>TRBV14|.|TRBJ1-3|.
TGTGCCAGCAGCGCCAGGGGATGGGGAAACACCATATATTTT
CASSARGWGNTIYF
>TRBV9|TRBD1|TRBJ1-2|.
TGTGCCAGCAGCCCCACCGGGACAGGGCCCTTGGGTGGCTACACCTTC
CASSPTGTGPLGGYTF
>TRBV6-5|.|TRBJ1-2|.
TGTGCCAGCAGTTTACAGGGAAACTATGGCTACACCTTC
CASSLQGNYGYTF
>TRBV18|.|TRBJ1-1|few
TGTGCCAGCTCACCGTGGAGTGGAGGAATGAACACTGAAGCTTTCTTT
CASSPWSGGMNTEAFF
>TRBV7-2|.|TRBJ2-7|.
TGTGCCAGCAGCGCGGGGCCGGGGGTCTACGAGCAGTACTTC
CASSAGPGVYEQYF
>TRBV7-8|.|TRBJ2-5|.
TGTGCCAGCAGCTTACCGGAGACCCAGTACTTC
CASSLPETQYF
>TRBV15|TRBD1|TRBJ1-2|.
TGTGCCACCAGCAGAGACCTGGGACAGGGTTATGGCTACACCTTC
CATSRDLGQGYGYTF
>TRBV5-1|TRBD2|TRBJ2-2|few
TGCGCCAGCAGCTTGGGGCTAGCGGAAACCGGGGAGCTGTTTTTT
CASSLGLAETGELFF
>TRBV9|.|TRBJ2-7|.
TGTGCCAGCAGCGTAGGGTTCGGGGTTACCTACGAGCAGTACTTC
CASSVGFGVTYEQYF
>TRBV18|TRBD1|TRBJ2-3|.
TGTGCCAGCTCAACTCCGGGACAGGGGCAGTATTTT
CASSTPGQGQYF
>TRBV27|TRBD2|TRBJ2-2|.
TGTGCCAGCAAAGGGACTAGCGGCCCCGGGGAGCTGTTTTTT
CASKGTSGPGELFF
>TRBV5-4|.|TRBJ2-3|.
TGTGCCAGCAGTTGGGACTCCCGGGGTGGTACGCAGTATTTT
CASSWDSRGGTQYF
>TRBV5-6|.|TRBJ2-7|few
TGTGCCAGCAGGCGGGGACCCGGTTTCGGCGAGCAGTACTTC
CASRRGPGFGEQYF
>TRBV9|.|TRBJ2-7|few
TGTGCCAGCAGCGTAACCGCGCTAGCCACCTACGAGCAGTACTTC
CASSVTALATYEQYF
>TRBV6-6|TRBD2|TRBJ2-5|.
TGTGCCAGCAGTAGGACTAGCGGGGGAGATGAGACCCAGTACTTC
CASSRTSGGDETQYF
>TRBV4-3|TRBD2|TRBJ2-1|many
TGCGCCAGCAGCCAACACAGACTAGCGGGAGACAATGAGCAGTTCTTC
CASSQHRLAGDNEQFF
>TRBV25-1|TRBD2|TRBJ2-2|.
TGTGCCAGCAGACCCCCCGGGACTAGCGGTACCGGGGAGCTGTTTTTT
CASRPPGTSGTGELFF
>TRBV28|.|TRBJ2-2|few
TGTGCCAGCAGGGGTAACACCGGGGAGCTGTTTTTT
CASRGNTGELFF
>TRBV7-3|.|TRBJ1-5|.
TGTGCCAGCAGCTTGGATCCTGGGCAGCCCCAGCATTTT
CASSLDPGQPQHF
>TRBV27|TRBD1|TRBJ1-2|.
TGTGCCAGCAGTTTGCGGACAGGGGCGTTAGGCTACACCTTC
CASSLRTGALGYTF
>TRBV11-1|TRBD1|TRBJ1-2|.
TGTGCCAGCAGCTTGGGACAGACCAACTATGGCTACACCTTC
CASSLGQTNYGYTF
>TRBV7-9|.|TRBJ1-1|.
TGTGCCAGCAGCACCCGGAACACTGAAGCTTTCTTT
CASSTRNTEAFF
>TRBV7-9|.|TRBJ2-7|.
TGTGCCAGCAGCTTAGAGTTTTACGACGAGCAGTACTTC
CASSLEFYDEQYF
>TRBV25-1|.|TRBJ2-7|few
TGTGCCAGCAGGGGGGGTTCCCACGAGCAGTACTTC
CASRGGSHEQYF
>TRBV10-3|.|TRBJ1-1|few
TGTGCCATCGGGGCAGGTGGATGGGACACTGAAGCTTTCTTT
CAIGAGGWDTEAFF
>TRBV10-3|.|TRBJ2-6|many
TGTGCCATCAGCCAGAAGGGCTCTGGGGCCAACGTCCTGACTTTC
CAISQKGSGANVLTF
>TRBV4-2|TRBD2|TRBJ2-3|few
TGTGCCAGCAGCCAAGCGTGGACTAGCGGGAGGAGTGGGCTCCACACAGATACGCAGTATTTT
CASSQAWTSGRSGLHTDTQYF
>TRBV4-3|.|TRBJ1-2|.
TGCGCCAGCAGCCAAGATCCCCAAAGCTATGGCTACACCTTC
CASSQDPQSYGYTF
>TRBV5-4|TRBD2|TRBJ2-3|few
TGTGCCAGCAGTCACGGACTAGGTTCCACTGATACGCAGTATTTT
CASSHGLGSTDTQYF